This TCR beta chain is drawn from a study of blood T cell repertoires in COVID-19. Study-wide background: Collection of acute and convalescent COVID-19 samples took place in the United States, Italy and Spain. Sources were T cells, B-cell-depleted T cells, or PBMCs; the material itself was cDNA or gDNA.

As handled by the study authors: From reference gene primer amplification, estimates of nucleated cell counts were derived. Here immunoSEQ multiplex PCR was the method, and the copy in TCRdb shows in-frame clones only, minus some. That table is the source of V, J and clone size, and D and trimming were worked out from the DNA. The sample shows tens of thousands of clones, 87% of them seen only once. V dropped 6 bases and J dropped 8; count of bases not matched to a gene: 9. There are 14 residues in the CDR3. Germline V gene data show CDR1 as MRHNA and CDR2 as SNTAGT. J is TRBJ2-3 and V is TRBV6-4, with 9 bases identical to TRBD1. Material: peripheral blood. The sequence was collected from a woman aged 45-60 years with acute or convalescent COVID-19. CDR3 protein: CASSAGTGLGTQYF. CDR3 in DNA: TGTGCCAGCAGCGCCGGGACAGGGTTGGGTACGCAGTATTTT.